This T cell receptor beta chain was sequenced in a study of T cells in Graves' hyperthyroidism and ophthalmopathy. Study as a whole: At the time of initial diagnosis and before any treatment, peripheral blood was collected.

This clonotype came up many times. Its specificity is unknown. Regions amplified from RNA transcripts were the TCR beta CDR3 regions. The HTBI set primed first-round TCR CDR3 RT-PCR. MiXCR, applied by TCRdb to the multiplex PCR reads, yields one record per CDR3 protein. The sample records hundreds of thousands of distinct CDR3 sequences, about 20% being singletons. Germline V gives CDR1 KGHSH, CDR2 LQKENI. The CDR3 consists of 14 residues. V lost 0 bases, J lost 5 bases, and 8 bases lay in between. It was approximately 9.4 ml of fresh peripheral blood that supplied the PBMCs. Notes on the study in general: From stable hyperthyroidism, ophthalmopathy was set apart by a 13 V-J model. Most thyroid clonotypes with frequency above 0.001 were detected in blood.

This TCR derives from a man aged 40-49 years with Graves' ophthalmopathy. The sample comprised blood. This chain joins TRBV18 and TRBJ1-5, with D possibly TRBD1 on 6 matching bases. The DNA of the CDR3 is TGTGCCAGCTCACCACCCGAGGGGGATCAGCCCCAGCATTTT. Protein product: CASSPPEGDQPQHF. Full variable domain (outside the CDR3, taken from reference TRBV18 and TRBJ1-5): NAGVMQNPRHLVRRRGQEARLRCSPMKGHSHVYWYRQLPEEGLKFMVYLQKENIIDESGMPKERFSAEFPKEGPSILRIQQVVRGDSAAYFCASSPPEGDQPQHFGDGTRLSIL.